The subject of this entry is one T cell receptor (beta chain). The target of this receptor is not known. No per-base quality is available; no much larger clone lies one base away. The sample comes from a study of blood T cell repertoires in COVID-19 (dated by TCRdb to the early 2020s). Concerning the study at large: Samples from collaborators originated in the United States, Italy and Spain and spanned both the acute and convalescent phases of COVID-19. The material from the prospective study consisted of cDNA or gDNA derived from T cells, B-cell-depleted T cells, or PBMCs. The dataset comprised deeply sampled blood TCRbeta repertoires from subjects exposed to, actively infected with, or recovered from COVID-19. The repertoires were released in a freely available public database intended as a resource for research on the immune response to SARS-CoV-2. Samples were obtained from the ongoing ImmuneRACE study (first 160 participants) and from about 1,300 subjects provided by 6 global collaborators. The sample metadata nearly always contained a de-identified subject ID, COVID-19 status, age in years and sex. Where available, HLA class I and class II types were obtained from metadata supplied by the sample provider rather than from assay-based typing. On the study overall, not on this receptor specifically: Clinical and demographic metadata were provided uncurated, with the amount varying by source and participant.

The CDR3 contains 16 residues, cysteine and phenylalanine counted. Of all the DNA, just the CDR3 is kept, 48 bases in frame from base 1. CDR1 and CDR2 are drawn from the germline V gene: SGHTA, FQGNSA. V trim: 2 bases; J trim: 2 bases; unmatched bases: 3. TCRbeta CDR3 regions were amplified from genomic DNA by means of the immunoSEQ Assay, a bias-controlled multiplex PCR. The study's processing was this. Within the assay, amplification of reference gene primers was used to estimate how many nucleated cells each sample contained. To quantify the absolute abundance of each unique TCRbeta CDR3 rearrangement, sequence reads were collapsed and filtered. For each sample, productive Simpson clonality was calculated as the square root of Simpson's diversity index across productive rearrangements. TCRdb took this table from immuneACCESS and kept in-frame rearrangements with V and J called. Such tables lack part of the clones; where checked against another copy, unresolved V genes explain under half of the gap, and the rest is unexplained. The V and J calls and clone size come from that table; D and trimming were worked out from the DNA. Within this sample are around 140,000 clones, with 75% to 90% of them counted one time only. The ten biggest clones cover around 45% of the sample.

Collaborating institutions collected whole blood in K2EDTA tubes following their own protocols. For TCRbeta analysis, collaborators shipped samples as frozen whole blood, isolated PBMCs, or DNA extracted from either of those sample types. Recombination linked TRBV7-2 to TRBJ2-3, and 11 bases in between align with TRBD2. The material sequenced was peripheral blood. The TCR sequence derives from a human donor in a cohort sampled during active COVID-19. At the DNA level, the sequence is TGTGCCAGCAGCTTATGGGGACTAGCGGACACAGATACGCAGTATTTT. Its amino acids are CASSLWGLADTDTQYF.